This TCR beta chain was identified in a study of CD8+CD57+ T cells in acquired aplastic anemia. This CDR3 spans 14 amino acids. The V gene's germline CDR1 is LNHNV and CDR2 YYDKDF (reference sequence). V was clipped by 0 bases and J by 2 bases, with 8 bases between them. TCR beta VDJ and CDR3 were profiled, and genomic DNA was the template. TCRdb reanalysed the reads using MiXCR and keeps one entry per CDR3 protein. Of 150,000 to 200,000 distinct CDR3 sequences listed, 71% are singletons. Sequencing was done on patients that had shown CD8+CD57+ cell expansion by flow cytometry. The source is a human donor with aplastic anemia. Input material: sorted CD4+, CD8+, or CD8+CD57+ T cells (not recorded which) from PBMCs. The rearrangement links TRBV15 to TRBJ2-7, with a tentative D call TRBD2 (6 bases). CDR3 sequence reads: CATSREGLTYEQYF. In DNA form, the CDR3 reads TGTGCCACCAGCAGAGAGGGACTCACCTACGAGCAGTACTTC. Full variable domain (remainder filled in from reference TRBV15 and TRBJ2-7): DAMVIQNPRYQVTQFGKPVTLSCSQTLNHNVMYWYQQKSSQAPKLLFHYYDKDFNNEADTPDNFQSRRPNTSFCFLDIRSPGLGDTAMYLCATSREGLTYEQYFGPGTRLTVT.